This T cell receptor (beta chain) appears in the sequencing data of a study of blood T cell repertoires in COVID-19. TCRdb's table, derived via immunoSEQ multiplex PCR, lists solely in-frame clones and lacks some. The table records some 250,000 clones, about nine tenths of them present only once. Participant age was roughly 18 to 90 years, and participants resided in fewer than 30 US areas. Participants were placed into cohorts based on the clinical history they reported. V was shortened by 3 bases and J by 4 bases, with 11 bases between the two germline ends. Germline lookup yields CDR1 KGHDR and CDR2 SFDVKD. The CDR3 contains 14 residues.

The TCR was taken from a woman aged 30 to 39 with acute COVID-19. The genes are TRBV24-1 and TRBJ1-1, with a possible D match to TRBD1 (5 bases). Material: PBMCs or T cells enriched from blood (not recorded which). CDR3: CATSDPRQGTEAFF. As DNA, the CDR3 is TGTGCCACCAGTGATCCCCGGCAGGGCACTGAAGCTTTCTTT.